The 26 T cell receptor beta chains presented below share a single source sample, sequenced in a study of blood T cell repertoires in COVID-19. Profiled with immunoSEQ multiplex PCR; TCRdb holds only in-frame clones, not every one. Altogether roughly 23,000 clones are present, around 90% being singletons, with the ten largest covering around 3.2%. The sample consisted of peripheral blood. Receptors originate from a woman in her sixties or seventies with active COVID-19.

V and J are TRBV21-1 and TRBJ2-7; whether TRBD2, the table's D call, matches the DNA was not checked. TRBV21-1 has pseudogene status. The length of the CDR3 is 22 residues. The CDR3 DNA follows: TGTGCCAGCAGCAAAGCCCGCTCGGCGGGAGGGCGGGGTCGGTGGTCAACCTACGAGCAGTACTTC. It codes for CASSKARSAGGRGRWSTYEQYF.

This rearrangement joins TRBV9 to TRBJ1-6, with 7 bases identical to TRBD1. CDR1 SGDLS and CDR2 YYNGEE come from the germline V gene. The ends lost 2 bases at V and 7 bases at J; junction bases unmatched: 6. This CDR3 contains 15 residues. This CDR3 reads CASSVAGQLNSPLHF. CDR3 DNA sequence: TGTGCCAGCAGCGTCGCGGGACAGTTAAATTCACCCCTCCACTTT.

The rearrangement links TRBV19 to TRBJ1-5; TRBD1 might be the D (6 bases). V shed 7 bases and J shed 5 bases, with 18 bases lying between them. Germline V gene data show CDR1 as LNHDA and CDR2 as SQIVND (reference sequence). The CDR3 is made up of 15 amino acids. CDR3 nucleotide sequence: TGTGCCAGTAAAGAGGGGGATTTTAAGGATCAGCCCCAGCATTTT. Translating it yields CASKEGDFKDQPQHF.

This clone was counted a single time. V is TRBV28 and J is TRBJ2-3; 7 bases are shared with TRBD2. The CDR3 is 14 residues long. In germline, CDR1 is MDHEN, CDR2 SYDVKM. V shed 4 bases, J shed 7 bases, and the junction held 8 bases outside the gene matches. As DNA, the CDR3 is TGTGCCAGCAGTTCTAGCGGTCCAGAACATACGCAGTATTTT. It yields the protein CASSSSGPEHTQYF.

The V gene is TRBV11-1, the J gene TRBJ2-2, with TRBD1 identical over 8 bases. The CDR3 consists of 15 residues. Germline V gives CDR1 SGHAT, CDR2 FQDESV (reference sequence). J gave up 6 bases and V 5 bases, and 8 bases lay outside the gene matches. This CDR3 reads CASSQDRVWAGELFF. The CDR3 DNA is TGTGCCAGCAGCCAGGACAGGGTATGGGCCGGGGAGCTGTTTTTT.

V and J are TRBV19 and TRBJ1-2; D might be TRBD1 (6 bases). Between the trimmed V and J ends, which lost 7 bases and 2 bases, there was a span of 20 bases. The CDR3 consists of 16 residues. CDR1 is LNHDA, CDR2 SQIVND, per germline (reference sequence). The CDR3 DNA reads as TGTGCCAGTATTCACCGCGCGGGAGGGGGGAACTATGGCTACACCTTC. Translated, it gives CASIHRAGGGNYGYTF.

Only a few counts were recorded for this clone. V usage is TRBV6-5 and J usage is TRBJ1-1, with D maybe TRBD1 (5 bases). The CDR3 covers 14 residues. Trimming removed 1 base at V and 3 bases at J, with 9 bases between. Germline V gene data show CDR1 as MNHEY and CDR2 as SVGAGI. The CDR3 loop reads CASSYLGGYTEAFF. The CDR3 DNA follows: TGTGCCAGCAGTTACTTGGGGGGTTACACTGAAGCTTTCTTT.

The CDR3 DNA sequence: TGTGCCAGCAGCGTAGTAGCGGGAGTTTACAATGAGCAGTTCTTC. Translated: CASSVVAGVYNEQFF. The chain carries TRBV9 and TRBJ2-1, with 9 bases that match TRBD2. Per the germline V gene, CDR1 is SGDLS and CDR2 is YYNGEE. This CDR3 comprises 15 residues. The V segment lost 0 bases and the J segment 4 bases; nucleotides outside the gene matches: 2.

The chain carries TRBV2 and TRBJ2-5; 12 bases are a match to TRBD2. V trimming: 4 bases; J trimming: 1 base; junction bases outside the gene matches: 10. CDR1 SNHLY and CDR2 FYNNEI come from the germline V gene. This CDR3 contains 18 residues. CDR3 residues: CASSAGTSGRRGQETQYF. The DNA for the CDR3 is TGTGCCAGCAGTGCGGGGACTAGCGGGCGACGGGGCCAAGAGACCCAGTACTTC. The full variable domain, completed using reference TRBV2 and TRBJ2-5, is EPEVTQTPSHQVTQMGQEVILRCVPISNHLYFYWYRQILGQKVEFLVSFYNNEISEKSEIFDDQFSVERPDGSNFTLKIRSTKLEDSAMYFCASSAGTSGRRGQETQYFGPGTRLLVL.

This sequence joins TRBV27 and TRBJ1-2; 8 positions match TRBD1. Germline CDR1 MNHEY, CDR2 SMNVEV (reference sequence). Trimming took 5 bases from V and 8 from J; bases not matched to a gene: 4. The length of the CDR3 is 12 residues. In nucleotides, the CDR3 is TGTGCCAGCAGTCCGACAGGGGAAGGCTACACCTTC. Amino acid sequence: CASSPTGEGYTF.

V and J are TRBV13 and TRBJ2-1, with a possible D match to TRBD2 (5 bases). The CDR3 covers 16 residues. Germline lookup yields CDR1 PRHDT and CDR2 FYEKMQ (reference sequence). The V and J ends lost 3 bases and 0 bases respectively, with 12 bases between them. DNA of the CDR3: TGTGCCAGCAGCTTTTCAACGGGGAACTCCTACAATGAGCAGTTCTTC. Its translation: CASSFSTGNSYNEQFF. The variable domain in full, completed from reference TRBV13 and TRBJ2-1, reads AAGVIQSPRHLIKEKRETATLKCYPIPRHDTVYWYQQGPGQDPQFLISFYEKMQSDKGSIPDRFSAQQFSDYHSELNMSSLELGDSALYFCASSFSTGNSYNEQFFGPGTRLTVL.

The chain recombines TRBV28 with TRBJ1-1; TRBD1 is a possible D gene (5 bases). Looked up from germline, CDR1 is MDHEN and CDR2 is SYDVKM. Deletions cut 2 bases from V and 5 bases from J, with 18 bases between. CDR3 size: 16 residues. The CDR3 loop is CASSLPGHTLGTEAFF. The CDR3 region has the DNA TGTGCCAGCAGTTTACCAGGGCACACCTTGGGGACTGAAGCTTTCTTT.

This clone is a singleton in its sample. The chain couples TRBV10-3 to TRBJ2-7; 9 nucleotides match TRBD2. Per germline, CDR1 ENHRY and CDR2 SYGVKD. The CDR3 contains 15 residues. V lost 0 bases, J lost 6 bases, and 6 bases stayed unmatched. The CDR3 reads CAISESAREGREQYF. CDR3 DNA sequence: TGTGCCATCAGTGAGTCGGCGCGGGAGGGCCGCGAGCAGTACTTC.

The chain joins TRBV10-3 to TRBJ2-1, with D possibly TRBD1 on 5 matching bases. Trimming removed 4 bases from V and 5 bases from J, with 9 bases in between. Germline V gene sequence: CDR1 ENHRY, CDR2 SYGVKD. The CDR3 runs 13 residues. This chain's CDR3 is CAISGQLNNEQFF. The CDR3 DNA is TGTGCCATCAGTGGACAGCTAAACAATGAGCAGTTCTTC.

The chain joins TRBV24-1 to TRBJ2-7; 11 bases map to TRBD2. J lost 8 bases, V lost 3 bases, and 14 bases had no gene match. The germline V gene encodes CDR1 KGHDR and CDR2 SFDVKD. CDR3 size: 17 residues. The CDR3 nucleotides are TGTGCCACCAGTGATGGACAGGGCGGTGCTAGCGGGAGGAAGCAGTACTTC. It yields the protein CATSDGQGGASGRKQYF.

The rearrangement links TRBV7-2 to TRBJ1-6; 9 positions agree with TRBD1. Germline CDR1 and CDR2: SGHTA and FQGNSA. The V segment lost 6 bases and the J segment 12 bases; nucleotides outside the gene matches: 9. The CDR3 is made up of 14 amino acids. CDR3 region: CASRPGQGWGPLHF. The CDR3 nucleotides are TGTGCCAGCAGGCCGGGACAGGGTTGGGGACCCCTCCACTTT.

This chain joins TRBV4-1 and TRBJ1-1, with D maybe TRBD1 (5 bases). Germline CDR1 reads MGHRA; CDR2 reads YSYEKL. CDR3 size: 14 residues. Trimming took off 0 bases at V and 4 bases at J, with 9 bases between the two ends. The CDR3 bases are TGCGCCAGCAGCCAAGAAGGAGGGGTCACTGAAGCTTTCTTT. Translating it yields CASSQEGGVTEAFF.

This clone has only one observation. This chain uses TRBV15 with TRBJ2-3; 8 nucleotides align to TRBD2. Trimming cost V 0 bases and J 2 bases; bases outside gene matches: 10. Germline V lookup: CDR1 LNHNV, CDR2 YYDKDF (reference sequence). CDR3 length: 18 amino acids. DNA for the CDR3: TGTGCCACCAGCAGAGATGGGGCGGGAGGCCCACTCACAGATACGCAGTATTTT. Translated, it gives CATSRDGAGGPLTDTQYF.

The genes are TRBV7-9 and TRBJ2-1; 12 bases map to TRBD2. This CDR3 region has 15 residues. CDR1 is SEHNR and CDR2 is FQNEAQ in the germline V gene (reference sequence). V trimming: 4 bases; J trimming: 5 bases; junction bases outside the gene matches: 3. CDR3 residues: CASSSGLAGNNEQFF. CDR3 in DNA: TGTGCCAGCAGCTCCGGACTAGCGGGGAACAATGAGCAGTTCTTC.

The chain joins TRBV19 to TRBJ1-5, with D hard to call. CDR3 length: 16 amino acids. CDR1 and CDR2 from the germline V gene are LNHDA and SQIVND (reference sequence). Trimming left V 7 bases short and J 4 bases short, with 20 bases between. DNA for the CDR3: TGTGCCAGTACCCGGACCCAGGACGGGGAAAATCAGCCCCAGCATTTT. Residues: CASTRTQDGENQPQHF.

This chain links TRBV10-2 with TRBJ2-5; 7 bases match TRBD1. The CDR3 sequence is 14 residues long. The germline V gene has CDR1 WSHSY and CDR2 SAAADI. The trim removed 3 bases at V and 3 bases at J, leaving 4 bases unmatched. The CDR3 DNA reads as TGCGCCAGCAGTGACCTAGGGGGCAAAGAGACCCAGTACTTC. This translates into CASSDLGGKETQYF.

This chain links TRBV19 with TRBJ2-7; D may be TRBD2 (6 bases). CDR1 is LNHDA, CDR2 SQIVND, per germline (reference sequence). This CDR3 contains 15 residues. V lost 5 bases to trimming and J lost 0 bases, with 14 bases between them. The CDR3 coding sequence is TGTGCCAGTAGTCGATCCGGGACTCTCTCCTACGAGCAGTACTTC. Protein product: CASSRSGTLSYEQYF.

The rearrangement joins TRBV7-9 to TRBJ2-2, with a weak D call TRBD2 (5 bases). The CDR3 runs 12 residues. Per the germline V gene, CDR1 is SEHNR and CDR2 is FQNEAQ (reference sequence). V was pared by 8 bases and J by 4 bases, with 8 bases between. The CDR3 nucleotides read TGTGCCAGCCCACGGGGCACCGGGGAGCTGTTTTTT. Translating gives CASPRGTGELFF.

The V gene is TRBV7-2, the J gene TRBJ1-2; D possibly corresponds to TRBD1 (6 bases). Germline CDR1 is SGHTA and CDR2 is FQGNSA. Trimming removed 1 base from V and 5 bases from J, with 11 bases in between. This CDR3 is 14 amino acids long. The CDR3 loop is CASSLGLGAYGYTF. Here the CDR3 DNA reads TGTGCCAGCAGCTTAGGTTTGGGGGCTTATGGCTACACCTTC.

V and J are TRBV9 and TRBJ1-1; 8 positions match TRBD1. The CDR3 has 16 residues. V lost 4 bases, J lost 1 base, and 9 bases stayed unmatched. Germline-derived CDR1 and CDR2 are SGDLS and YYNGEE. CDR3 DNA sequence: TGTGCCAGCAGCCCTCGGGACAGGATTACGAACACTGAAGCTTTCTTT. It specifies CASSPRDRITNTEAFF.

The sample holds a few counts of this clone. The J gene is TRBJ2-7, the V gene TRBV20-1; D may be TRBD2 (5 bases). Germline V gene sequence: CDR1 DFQATT, CDR2 SNEGSKA (reference sequence). The germline V and J ends were trimmed by 5 bases and 7 bases, with 12 bases remaining between them. This CDR3 is built from 11 residues. CDR3 sequence reads: CSAPPGGEQYF. CDR3 in DNA: TGCAGTGCTCCCCCCGGAGGTGAGCAGTACTTC.